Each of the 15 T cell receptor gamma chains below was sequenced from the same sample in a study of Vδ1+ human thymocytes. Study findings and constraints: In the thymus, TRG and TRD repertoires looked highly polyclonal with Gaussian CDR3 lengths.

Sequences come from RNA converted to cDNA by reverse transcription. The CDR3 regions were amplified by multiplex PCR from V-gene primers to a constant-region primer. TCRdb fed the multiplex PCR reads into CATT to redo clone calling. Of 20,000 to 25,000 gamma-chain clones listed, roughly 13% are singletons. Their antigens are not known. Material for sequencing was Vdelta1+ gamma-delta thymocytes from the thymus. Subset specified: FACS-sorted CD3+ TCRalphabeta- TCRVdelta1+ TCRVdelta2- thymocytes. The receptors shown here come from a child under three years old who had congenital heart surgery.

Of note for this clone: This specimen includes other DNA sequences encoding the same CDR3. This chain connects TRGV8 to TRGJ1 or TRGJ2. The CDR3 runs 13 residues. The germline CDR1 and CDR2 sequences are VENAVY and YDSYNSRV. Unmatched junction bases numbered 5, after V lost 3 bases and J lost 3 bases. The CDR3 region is CATWDPSYYKKLF. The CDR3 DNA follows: TGTGCCACCTGGGATCCCAGTTATTATAAGAAACTCTTT.

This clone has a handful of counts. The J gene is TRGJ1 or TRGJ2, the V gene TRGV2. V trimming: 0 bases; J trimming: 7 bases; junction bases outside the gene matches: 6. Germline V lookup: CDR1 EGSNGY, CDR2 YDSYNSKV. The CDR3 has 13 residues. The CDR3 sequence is CATWDGLWYKKLF. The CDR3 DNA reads TGTGCCACCTGGGACGGGCTCTGGTATAAGAAACTCTTT.

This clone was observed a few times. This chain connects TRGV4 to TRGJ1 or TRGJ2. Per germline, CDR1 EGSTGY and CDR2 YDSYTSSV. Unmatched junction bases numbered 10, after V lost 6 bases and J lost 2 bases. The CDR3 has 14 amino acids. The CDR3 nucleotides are TGTGCCACCTGGAAATCATTCTATTATTATAAGAAACTCTTT. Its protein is CATWKSFYYYKKLF.

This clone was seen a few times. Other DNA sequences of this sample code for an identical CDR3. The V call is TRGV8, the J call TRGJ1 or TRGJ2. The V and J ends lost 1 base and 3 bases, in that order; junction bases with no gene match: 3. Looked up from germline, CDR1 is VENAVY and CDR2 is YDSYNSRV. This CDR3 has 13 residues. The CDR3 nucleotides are TGTGCCACCTGGGATAGTGGTTATTATAAGAAACTCTTT. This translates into CATWDSGYYKKLF.

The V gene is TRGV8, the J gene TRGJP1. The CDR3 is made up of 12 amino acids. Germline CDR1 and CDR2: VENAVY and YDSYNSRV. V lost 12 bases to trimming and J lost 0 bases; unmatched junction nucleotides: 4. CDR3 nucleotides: TGTGCCGCTTATACCACTGGTTGGTTCAAGATATTT. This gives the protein CAAYTTGWFKIF.

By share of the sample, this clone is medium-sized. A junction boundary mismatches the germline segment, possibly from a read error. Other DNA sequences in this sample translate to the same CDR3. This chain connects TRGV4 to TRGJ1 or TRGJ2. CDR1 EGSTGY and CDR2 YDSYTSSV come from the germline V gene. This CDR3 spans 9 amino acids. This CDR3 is CATWNGKLF. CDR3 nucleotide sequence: TGTGCCACCTGGAATGGGAAACTCTTT.

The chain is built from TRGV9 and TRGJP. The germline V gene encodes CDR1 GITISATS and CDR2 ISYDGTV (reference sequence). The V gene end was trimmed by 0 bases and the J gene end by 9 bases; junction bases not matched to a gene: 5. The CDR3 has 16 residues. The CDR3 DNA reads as TGTGCCTTGTGGGAGGTGGTGGGGTTGGGCAAAAAAATCAAGGTATTT. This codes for CALWEVVGLGKKIKVF.

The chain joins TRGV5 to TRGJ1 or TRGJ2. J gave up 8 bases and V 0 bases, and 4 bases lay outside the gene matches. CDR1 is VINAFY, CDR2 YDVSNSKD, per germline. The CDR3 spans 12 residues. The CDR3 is CATWDRLDKKLF. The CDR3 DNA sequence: TGTGCCACCTGGGACAGGCTCGATAAGAAACTCTTT.

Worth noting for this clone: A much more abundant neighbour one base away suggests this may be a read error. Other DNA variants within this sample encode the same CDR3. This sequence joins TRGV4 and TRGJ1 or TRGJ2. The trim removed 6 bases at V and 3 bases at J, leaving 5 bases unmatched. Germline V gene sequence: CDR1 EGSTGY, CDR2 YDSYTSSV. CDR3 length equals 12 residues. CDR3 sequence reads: CATWMSYYKKLF. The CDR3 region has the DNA TGTGCCACCTGGATGAGTTATTATAAGAAACTCTTT.

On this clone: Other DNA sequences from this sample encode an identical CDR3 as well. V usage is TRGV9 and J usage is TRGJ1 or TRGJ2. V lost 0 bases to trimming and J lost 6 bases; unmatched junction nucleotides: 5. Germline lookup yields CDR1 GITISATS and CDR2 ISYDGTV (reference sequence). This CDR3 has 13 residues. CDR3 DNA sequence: TGTGCCTTGTGGGAGGTGCCTGGTTATAAGAAACTCTTT. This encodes CALWEVPGYKKLF.

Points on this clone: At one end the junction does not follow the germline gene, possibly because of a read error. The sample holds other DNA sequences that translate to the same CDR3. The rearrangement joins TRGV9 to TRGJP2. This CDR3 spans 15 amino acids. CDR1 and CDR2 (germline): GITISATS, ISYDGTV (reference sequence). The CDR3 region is CALWEVQGSDWIKTF. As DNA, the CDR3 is TGCGCCTTGTGGGAGGTGCAAGGTAGTGATTGGATCAAGACGTTT.

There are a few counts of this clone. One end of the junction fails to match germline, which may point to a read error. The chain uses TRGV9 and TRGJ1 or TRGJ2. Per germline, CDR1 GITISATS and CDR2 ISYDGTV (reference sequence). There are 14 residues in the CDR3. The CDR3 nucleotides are TGTGCCTTGCGGGAGGATTCGAATTATTATAAGAAACTCTTT. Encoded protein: CALREDSNYYKKLF.

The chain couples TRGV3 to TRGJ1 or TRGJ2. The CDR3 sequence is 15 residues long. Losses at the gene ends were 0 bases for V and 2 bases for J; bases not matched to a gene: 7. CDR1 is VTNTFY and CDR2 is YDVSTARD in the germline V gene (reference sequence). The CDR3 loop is CATWDRLRDYYKKLF. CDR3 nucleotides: TGTGCCACCTGGGACAGGCTTCGGGATTATTATAAGAAACTCTTT.

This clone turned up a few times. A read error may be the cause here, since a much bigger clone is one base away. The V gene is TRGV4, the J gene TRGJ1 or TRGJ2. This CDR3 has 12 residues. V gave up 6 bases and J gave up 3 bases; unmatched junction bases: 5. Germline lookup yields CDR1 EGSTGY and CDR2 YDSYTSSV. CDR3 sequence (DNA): TGTGCCACCTGGTCGATTTATTATAAGAAACTCTTT. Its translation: CATWSIYYKKLF.

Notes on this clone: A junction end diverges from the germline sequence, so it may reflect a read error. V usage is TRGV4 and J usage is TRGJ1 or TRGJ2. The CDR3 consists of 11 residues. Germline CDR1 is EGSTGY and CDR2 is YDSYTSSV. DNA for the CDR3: TGTGCCTCCTGGGACAATTTTAAGAAACTCTTT. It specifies CASWDNFKKLF.